Below, one T cell receptor beta chain is given with its context. Its target is unknown. Method: immunoSEQ multiplex PCR; TCRdb's copy keeps in-frame clones and lacks some. The sample lists tens of thousands of clones, 92% occurring once. The sample belongs to a study of resident and recirculating memory T cells in vitiligo. Study context: Samples were epidermis from two lesional and two nonlesional sites, plus PBMCs.

Study-level points and caveats: Sequences differed between biopsy sites and patients, suggesting private specificity.

V was trimmed by 1 base and J by 0 bases, leaving 10 bases between them. This CDR3 comprises 15 residues. CDR1 is LNHDA and CDR2 is SQIVND in the germline V gene (reference sequence). Material for sequencing was blood. The sequence was collected from a male donor with vitiligo. This chain links TRBV19 with TRBJ2-7; D remains ambiguous. The CDR3 loop reads CASSIGRSLSYEQYF. CDR3 nucleotides: TGTGCCAGTAGTATAGGGCGGAGCCTCTCCTACGAGCAGTACTTC.